This record looks at one T cell receptor (beta chain) sequence and its context. This entry comes from a study of blood T cell repertoires in COVID-19. For the study at large: The United States, Italy and Spain provided the acute and convalescent COVID-19 samples.

The CDR3 sequence is 15 residues long. Germline assignment: CDR1 LNHDA and CDR2 SQIVND (reference sequence). V shed 1 base, J shed 1 base, and the junction held 0 bases outside the gene matches. Profiling relied on immunoSEQ multiplex PCR, and the TCRdb table lists in-frame clones only, not all of them. This table has a few hundred thousand clones, approximately 84% appearing once. V is TRBV19 and J is TRBJ2-5, with 10 bases that match TRBD1. The sequence was obtained from a middle-aged man who had recovered from COVID-19. Sequenced input: PBMCs or T cells enriched from blood (not recorded which). In nucleotides, the CDR3 is TGTGCCAGTAGTATAGGGACAGGGGGCCAAGAGACCCAGTACTTC. Its translation: CASSIGTGGQETQYF.